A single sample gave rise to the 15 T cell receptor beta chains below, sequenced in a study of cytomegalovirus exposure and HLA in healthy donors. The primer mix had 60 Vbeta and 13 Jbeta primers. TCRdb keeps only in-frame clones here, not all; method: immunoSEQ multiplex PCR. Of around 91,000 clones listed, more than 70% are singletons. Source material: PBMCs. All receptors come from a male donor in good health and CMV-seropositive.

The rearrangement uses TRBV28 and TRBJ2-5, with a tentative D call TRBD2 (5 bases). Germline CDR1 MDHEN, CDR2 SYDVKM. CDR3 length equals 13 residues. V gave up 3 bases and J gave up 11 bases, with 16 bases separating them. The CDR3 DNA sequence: TGTGCCAGCAGTTTTCTCCCAATTGGGGAGCAGTACTTC. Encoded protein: CASSFLPIGEQYF.

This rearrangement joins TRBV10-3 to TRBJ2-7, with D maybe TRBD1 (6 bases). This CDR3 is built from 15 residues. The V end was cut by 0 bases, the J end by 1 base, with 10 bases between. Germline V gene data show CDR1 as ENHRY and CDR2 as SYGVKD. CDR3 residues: CAISESWTESYEQYF. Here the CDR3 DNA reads TGTGCCATCAGTGAGTCCTGGACAGAGTCCTACGAGCAGTACTTC.

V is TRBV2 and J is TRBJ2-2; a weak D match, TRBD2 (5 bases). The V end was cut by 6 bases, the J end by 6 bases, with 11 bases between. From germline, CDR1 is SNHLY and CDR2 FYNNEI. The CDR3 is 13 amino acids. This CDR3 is CASSPTSPGELFF. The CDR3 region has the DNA TGTGCCAGCAGCCCAACTAGTCCCGGGGAGCTGTTTTTT. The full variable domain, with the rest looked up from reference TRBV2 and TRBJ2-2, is EPEVTQTPSHQVTQMGQEVILRCVPISNHLYFYWYRQILGQKVEFLVSFYNNEISEKSEIFDDQFSVERPDGSNFTLKIRSTKLEDSAMYFCASSPTSPGELFFGEGSRLTVL.

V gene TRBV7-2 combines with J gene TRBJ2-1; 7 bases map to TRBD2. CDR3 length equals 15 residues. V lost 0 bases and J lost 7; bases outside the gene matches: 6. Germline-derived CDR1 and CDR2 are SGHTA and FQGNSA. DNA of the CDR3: TGTGCCAGCAGCTTAGCGGGGGGGACCACGAATGAGCAGTTCTTC. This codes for CASSLAGGTTNEQFF.

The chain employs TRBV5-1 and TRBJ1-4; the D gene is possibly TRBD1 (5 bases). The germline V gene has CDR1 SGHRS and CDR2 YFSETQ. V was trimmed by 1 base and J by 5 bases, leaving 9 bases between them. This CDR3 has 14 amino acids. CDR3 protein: CASSLSGINEKLFF. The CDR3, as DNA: TGCGCCAGCAGCTTGTCAGGGATAAATGAAAAACTGTTTTTT.

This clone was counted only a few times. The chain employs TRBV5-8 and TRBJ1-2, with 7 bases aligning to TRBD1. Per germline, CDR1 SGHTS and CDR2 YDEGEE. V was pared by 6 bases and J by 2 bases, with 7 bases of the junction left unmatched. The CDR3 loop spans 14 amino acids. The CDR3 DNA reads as TGTGCCAGCACCGCGACAGGGACGAACTATGGCTACACCTTC. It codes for CASTATGTNYGYTF.

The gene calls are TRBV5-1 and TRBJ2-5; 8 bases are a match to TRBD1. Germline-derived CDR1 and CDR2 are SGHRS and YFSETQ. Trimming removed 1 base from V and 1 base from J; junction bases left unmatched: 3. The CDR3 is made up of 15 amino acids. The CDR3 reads CASSLLGQVQETQYF. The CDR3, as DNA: TGCGCCAGCAGCTTGTTGGGACAGGTCCAAGAGACCCAGTACTTC.

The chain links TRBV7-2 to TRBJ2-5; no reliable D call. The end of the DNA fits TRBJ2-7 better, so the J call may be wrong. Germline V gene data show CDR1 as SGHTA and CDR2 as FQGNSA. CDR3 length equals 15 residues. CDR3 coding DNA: TGTGCCAGCAGCTTTTTCGGGCTCGGCGACTACGAGCAGTACTTC. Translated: CASSFFGLGDYEQYF.

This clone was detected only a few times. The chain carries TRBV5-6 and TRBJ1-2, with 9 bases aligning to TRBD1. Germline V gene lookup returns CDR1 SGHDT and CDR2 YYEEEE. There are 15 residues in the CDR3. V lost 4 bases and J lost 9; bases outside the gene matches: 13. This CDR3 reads CASSPLDRDRVSYTF. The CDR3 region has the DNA TGTGCCAGCAGCCCTCTGGACCGGGACAGGGTTAGCTACACCTTC.

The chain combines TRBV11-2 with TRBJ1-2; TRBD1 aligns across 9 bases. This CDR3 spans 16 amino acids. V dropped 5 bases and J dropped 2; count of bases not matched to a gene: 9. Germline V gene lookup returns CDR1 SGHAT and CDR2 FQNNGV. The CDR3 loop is CASSRAQGAANYGYTF. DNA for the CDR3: TGTGCCAGCAGCCGGGCACAGGGGGCCGCGAACTATGGCTACACCTTC.

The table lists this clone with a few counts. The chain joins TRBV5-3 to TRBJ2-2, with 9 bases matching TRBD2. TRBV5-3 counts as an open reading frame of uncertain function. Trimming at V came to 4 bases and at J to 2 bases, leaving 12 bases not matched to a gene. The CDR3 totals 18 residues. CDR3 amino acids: CARSRLGASGTNTGELFF. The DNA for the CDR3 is TGTGCCAGAAGCAGACTCGGGGCTAGCGGGACTAACACCGGGGAGCTGTTTTTT.

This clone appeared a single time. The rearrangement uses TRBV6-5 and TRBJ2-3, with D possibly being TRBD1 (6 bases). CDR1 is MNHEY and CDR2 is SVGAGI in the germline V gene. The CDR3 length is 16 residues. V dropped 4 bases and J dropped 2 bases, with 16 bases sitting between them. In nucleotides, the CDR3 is TGTGCCAGCAGTTCCCCGACAGGTCTAACCACAGATACGCAGTATTTT. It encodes CASSSPTGLTTDTQYF.

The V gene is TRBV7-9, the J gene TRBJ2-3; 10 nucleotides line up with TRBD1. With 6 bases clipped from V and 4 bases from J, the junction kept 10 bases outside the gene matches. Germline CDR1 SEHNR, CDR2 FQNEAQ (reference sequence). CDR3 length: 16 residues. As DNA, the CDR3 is TGTGCCAGCAGTAGCGAGTGGGACAGGGGAGCAGATACGCAGTATTTT. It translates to CASSSEWDRGADTQYF.

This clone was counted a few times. The CDR3 is CSVHQGIAEAFF. DNA for the CDR3: TGCAGCGTCCATCAGGGAATCGCTGAAGCTTTCTTT. J is TRBJ1-1 and V is TRBV29-1; D is possibly TRBD1 (5 bases). Germline V gene sequence: CDR1 SQVTM, CDR2 ANQGSEA. V was pared by 6 bases and J by 6 bases, with 14 bases between. This CDR3 is 12 amino acids long.

The CDR3 sequence: CASKSAGYTGELFF. The CDR3, as DNA: TGTGCCAGTAAATCAGCGGGGTACACCGGGGAGCTGTTTTTT. The V and J genes are TRBV19 and TRBJ2-2, with 7 nucleotides matching TRBD2. V trimming: 7 bases; J trimming: 3 bases; junction bases outside the gene matches: 5. CDR3 size: 14 residues. Germline CDR1 and CDR2: LNHDA and SQIVND (reference sequence).